Here is one T cell receptor beta chain with its context. The data were obtained in a study of shared clonotypes between healthy human individuals. About the research overall: Donor composition was a couple of women and three men, aged 18 to 49.

The germline V gene encodes CDR1 SGDLS and CDR2 YYNGEE. Trimming removed 4 bases from V and 0 bases from J, with 14 bases in between. The length of the CDR3 is 15 residues. Produced via immunoSEQ multiplex PCR; TCRdb's table is partial and in-frame only. This sample has approximately 1,500,000 clones, with around 97% found just once. Sequenced input: naive CD4+ T cells sorted from blood. Subset of the sample: CD45RA+ positively selected. V usage is TRBV9 and J usage is TRBJ2-7, with TRBD2 as a possible D gene (6 bases). This clonotype originated in a man under 40 in good health. The CDR3 sequence: CASSPRLGGSYEQYF. The CDR3 DNA reads as TGTGCCAGCAGCCCCCGTCTGGGGGGCTCCTACGAGCAGTACTTC.